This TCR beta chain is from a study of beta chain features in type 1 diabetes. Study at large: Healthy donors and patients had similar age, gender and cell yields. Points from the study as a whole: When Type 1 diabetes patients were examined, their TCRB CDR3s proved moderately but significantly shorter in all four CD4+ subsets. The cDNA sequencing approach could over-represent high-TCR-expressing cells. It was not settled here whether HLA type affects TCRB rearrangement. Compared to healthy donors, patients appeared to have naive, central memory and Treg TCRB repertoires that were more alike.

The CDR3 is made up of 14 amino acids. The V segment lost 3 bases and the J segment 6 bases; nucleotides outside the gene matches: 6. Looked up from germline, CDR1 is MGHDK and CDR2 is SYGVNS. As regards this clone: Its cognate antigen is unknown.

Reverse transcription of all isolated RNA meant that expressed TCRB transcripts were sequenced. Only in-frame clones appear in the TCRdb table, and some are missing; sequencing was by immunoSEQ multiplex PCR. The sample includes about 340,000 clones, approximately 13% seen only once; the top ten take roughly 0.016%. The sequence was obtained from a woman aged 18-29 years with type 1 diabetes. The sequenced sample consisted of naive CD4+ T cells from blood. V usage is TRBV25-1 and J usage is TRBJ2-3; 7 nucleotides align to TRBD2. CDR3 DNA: TGTGCCAGCAGTGATTTGAGGGGAGGGGATACGCAGTATTTT. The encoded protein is CASSDLRGGDTQYF.